This entry describes one TCR beta chain. Its antigen is unidentified. This sample is drawn from a study of CXCR3-negative and CXCR3-positive naive CD8 T cells. Study-wide background: Roughly 1.5 +/- 0.3 million TRB reads came from each library, giving some 130 million in total.

The libraries of TRB cDNA were prepared using 5' RACE with UMI labels. TCRdb reprocessed the 5' RACE reads; each CDR3 protein has one entry and no DNA is given. The table lists some 120,000 distinct CDR3 sequences, with roughly 0.35% in the top ten. Findings and caveats of the study: Upon cryopreservation, CXCR3 expression partially decreased, and most assays used fresh PBMCs. The TRBV-TRBJ usage of naive CXCR3-negative and CXCR3-positive cells was similar, but that of memory cells differed. Hydrophobicity was higher for TRB CDR3s found in CXCR3-positive naive cells than in CXCR3-negative naive cells.

CDR3 length: 12 amino acids. Looked up from germline, CDR1 is MGHDK and CDR2 is SYGVNS. The material sequenced was naive CXCR3+ CD8+ T cells from blood. The subset: CD45RO-CCR7+CD27+CD95- naive CD8+ T cells expressing CXCR3 (TNR3+). This TCR came from a human donor in good health. Some clones in this sample may be carry-over from other donors' samples. The chain carries TRBV25-1 and TRBJ2-1; checking the TCRdb D call of TRBD2 is not possible without DNA. The CDR3 reads CASSGRDSGGFF.